The clone carrying this T cell receptor (beta chain) was seen only a few times. The data were obtained in a study of T-cell memory formation after mild COVID-19. V shed 2 bases and J 1 base; nucleotides not matched to a gene: 1. CDR1 is LNHNV, CDR2 YYDKDF, per germline (reference sequence). The CDR3 loop spans 15 amino acids. In TCRdb, the 5' RACE reads were re-called with MiXCR into one record per CDR3 protein. The data contain about 560,000 distinct CDR3 sequences, 17% of them singletons. The chain employs TRBV15 and TRBJ2-5, with 10 bases aligning to TRBD2. The sequenced material came from PBMCs or a T cell subset sorted from them (not recorded which). The clonotype was recovered from an adult woman who had mild COVID-19 (a few samples of this study predate the infection). Cell type and time point are not known. CDR3 in amino acids: CATSRLAGAQETQYF. CDR3 in DNA: TGTGCCACCAGCAGACTAGCGGGGGCCCAAGAGACCCAGTACTTC.